This T cell receptor beta chain appears in the sequencing data of a study of blood T cells in healthy people across ages. CDR1 and CDR2 (germline): SGHAT, FQNNGV. The germline V and J ends were trimmed by 1 base and 11 bases, with 14 bases remaining between them. The CDR3 sequence is 13 residues long. A second about 6 to 12 cycle PCR used barcoded and J-beta primers. From the 5' RACE reads, TCRdb called clonotypes with MiXCR, one entry per CDR3 protein. The sample contains approximately 1.5 million distinct CDR3 sequences, approximately 32% of which appear only once. The table lists this clonotype with a few counts.

The sample taken for sequencing was blood. This TCR derives from a woman aged 25 to 39 in good health. J is TRBJ2-5 and V is TRBV11-2; D perhaps matches TRBD2 (7 bases). CDR3 sequence (DNA): TGTGCCAGCAGCTTAGTTGAGGGAGGGGGGCAGTACTTC. It translates to CASSLVEGGGQYF.